A single sample gave rise to the 21 T cell receptor beta chains below, sequenced in a study of identifying expanded T cells in peripheral blood. Method: immunoSEQ multiplex PCR; TCRdb's copy keeps in-frame clones and lacks some. The table records about 86,000 clones, roughly 84% of them present only once. The specimen sequenced was blood. The source is a person between 18 and 70 years old in good health.

The chain employs TRBV7-6 and TRBJ2-7; a weak D match, TRBD1 (6 bases). Trimming took 5 bases from V and 5 from J, leaving 13 bases between them. Germline CDR1 reads SGHVS; CDR2 reads FNYEAQ. The CDR3 spans 13 residues. The CDR3 DNA reads as TGTGCCAGCAGCCCCAGGGGTAGGAACGAGCAGTACTTC. Translation: CASSPRGRNEQYF.

This clone was seen a few times. The V gene is TRBV11-3, the J gene TRBJ1-5; a possible D gene is TRBD1 (6 bases). V dropped 7 bases and J dropped 0 bases, with 25 bases sitting between them. The CDR3 contains 19 residues. Germline CDR1 reads SGHNT; CDR2 reads YENEEA. The CDR3 sequence is CASISFRGRYVDSNQPQHF. The DNA for the CDR3 is TGTGCCAGCATTAGTTTCAGGGGAAGGTATGTAGATAGCAATCAGCCCCAGCATTTT.

The table lists this clone with a count of one. The V gene is TRBV2, the J gene TRBJ2-5, with 12 bases identical to TRBD2. CDR1 is SNHLY and CDR2 is FYNNEI in the germline V gene. Unmatched junction bases numbered 3, after V lost 8 bases and J lost 2 bases. There are 14 residues in the CDR3. The CDR3 DNA reads as TGTGCCAGCCGGACTAGCGGGGCGCAAGAGACCCAGTACTTC. Translated, it gives CASRTSGAQETQYF.

The chain combines TRBV7-9 with TRBJ1-1, with 9 bases fitting TRBD1. Per germline, CDR1 SEHNR and CDR2 FQNEAQ (reference sequence). The CDR3 loop spans 13 amino acids. The ends lost 5 bases at V and 10 bases at J; junction bases unmatched: 8. CDR3 residues: CASSPPPTGGAFF. The CDR3 nucleotides read TGTGCCAGCAGCCCCCCCCCGACAGGGGGAGCTTTCTTT.

The chain links TRBV2 to TRBJ2-1; possibly TRBD1 or TRBD2 for D (5 bases each). The V and J ends lost 8 bases and 8 bases respectively, with 22 bases between them. The CDR3 spans 15 residues. The V gene's germline CDR1 is SNHLY and CDR2 FYNNEI. The CDR3 region has the DNA TGTGCCAGCGGGCCGGGGACCCATGGGTACCATGAGCAGTTCTTC. Protein sequence: CASGPGTHGYHEQFF.

The chain employs TRBV19 and TRBJ1-4; TRBD1 agrees at 8 bases. Germline CDR1 is LNHDA and CDR2 is SQIVND (reference sequence). Trimming removed 5 bases from V and 4 bases from J; junction bases left unmatched: 15. CDR3 length: 18 amino acids. CDR3 coding DNA: TGTGCCAGTAGTGGTTTAGTCGGGACAGGCCATTATAATGAAAAACTGTTTTTT. It translates to CASSGLVGTGHYNEKLFF. Looking up the rest from reference TRBV19 and TRBJ1-4 gives the full variable domain: DGGITQSPKYLFRKEGQNVTLSCEQNLNHDAMYWYRQDPGQGLRLIYYSQIVNDFQKGDIAEGYSVSREKKESFPLTVTSAQKNPTAFYLCASSGLVGTGHYNEKLFFGSGTQLSVL.

This CDR3 is CASRPTSGGSSYEQYF. The CDR3 nucleotides read TGTGCCAGCAGACCCACTAGCGGGGGTTCGTCCTACGAGCAGTACTTC. This chain connects TRBV7-8 to TRBJ2-7; 11 bases line up with TRBD2. The CDR3 has 16 amino acids. J lost 1 base, V lost 6 bases, and 8 bases had no gene match. From germline, CDR1 is SGHVS and CDR2 FQNEAQ.

The chain links TRBV10-3 to TRBJ2-2; 9 bases are shared with TRBD1. CDR1 and CDR2 from the germline V gene are ENHRY and SYGVKD. V trimming: 6 bases; J trimming: 7 bases; junction bases outside the gene matches: 9. The CDR3 is 15 residues long. The CDR3 here is CAISHIQGADGELFF. Written as DNA, the CDR3 is TGTGCCATCAGCCACATACAGGGGGCGGACGGGGAGCTGTTTTTT.

The chain joins TRBV10-3 to TRBJ2-5; the D is unclear. This CDR3 is 12 amino acids long. V lost 8 bases and J lost 5, with 12 bases in between. Germline loops: CDR1 ENHRY, CDR2 SYGVKD. CDR3 region: CAISYFGETQYF. As DNA, the CDR3 is TGTGCCATCTCGTACTTTGGGGAGACCCAGTACTTC.

This clone was seen only a few times. The chain employs TRBV2 and TRBJ1-2; 7 positions agree with TRBD1. The CDR3 length is 14 residues. The ends lost 6 bases at V and 6 bases at J; junction bases unmatched: 10. Germline-derived CDR1 and CDR2 are SNHLY and FYNNEI. DNA for the CDR3: TGTGCCAGCAGAGGGGACAGCCTAAGCCATGGCTACACCTTC. It codes for CASRGDSLSHGYTF.

DNA of the CDR3: TGTGCCAGCGGCAGCCTGGGGGAAAAACTGTTTTTT. This sequence encodes CASGSLGEKLFF. The chain combines TRBV7-7 with TRBJ1-4; D is uncertain. CDR1 is SSHAT, CDR2 FNYEAQ, per germline (reference sequence). The V end was cut by 8 bases, the J end by 8 bases, with 12 bases between. There are 12 residues in the CDR3.

This clone was counted a single time. The chain uses TRBV19 and TRBJ2-2; TRBD1 aligns across 9 bases. V lost 7 bases to trimming and J lost 5 bases; unmatched junction nucleotides: 5. Germline V gene lookup returns CDR1 LNHDA and CDR2 SQIVND (reference sequence). The CDR3 contains 14 residues. CDR3 in DNA: TGTGCCAGTAACGGTGGACAGGGGACCGGGGAGCTGTTTTTT. It codes for CASNGGQGTGELFF.

V usage is TRBV7-9 and J usage is TRBJ1-2; possibly TRBD1 for D (5 bases). Deletions cut 8 bases from V and 0 bases from J, with 13 bases between. The CDR3 is 14 residues long. The V gene's germline CDR1 is SEHNR and CDR2 FQNEAQ (reference sequence). CDR3 sequence (DNA): TGTGCCAGCGTAACCGGGACTGCTAACTATGGCTACACCTTC. Protein product: CASVTGTANYGYTF.

The rearrangement joins TRBV7-6 to TRBJ2-2; TRBD1 matches 7 bases. Germline lookup yields CDR1 SGHVS and CDR2 FNYEAQ. The CDR3 spans 17 residues. V gave up 1 base and J gave up 0 bases; unmatched junction bases: 5. The CDR3 is CASSLDPTGPNTGELFF. CDR3 DNA sequence: TGTGCCAGCAGCTTAGATCCGACAGGGCCGAACACCGGGGAGCTGTTTTTT.

This clone was seen more than once but under ten times. The chain joins TRBV5-1 to TRBJ1-2, with D possibly matching TRBD1 (5 bases). Trimming removed 6 bases at V and 8 bases at J, with 17 bases between. The CDR3 runs 13 residues. The germline CDR1 and CDR2 sequences are SGHRS and YFSETQ. The CDR3 DNA reads TGCGCCAGCACCCCTGAAGGGGTCTACGGCTACACCTTC. It translates to CASTPEGVYGYTF.

The chain combines TRBV7-2 with TRBJ2-5; D gene unclear. The CDR3 covers 13 residues. Germline CDR1 is SGHTA and CDR2 is FQGNSA. V was pared by 1 base and J by 5 bases, with 8 bases between. The CDR3 DNA follows: TGTGCCAGCAGCTTAGGATTTCGGGAGACCCAGTACTTC. This translates into CASSLGFRETQYF.

The genes are TRBV30 and TRBJ2-2, with D perhaps TRBD2 (5 bases). Between the trimmed V and J ends, which lost 3 bases and 5 bases, there was a span of 10 bases. This CDR3 is 13 amino acids long. Germline V gives CDR1 GTSNPN, CDR2 SVGIG (reference sequence). This CDR3 reads CAWSETGTGELFF. Written as DNA, the CDR3 is TGTGCCTGGAGCGAGACGGGGACCGGGGAGCTGTTTTTT.

The rearrangement links TRBV7-2 to TRBJ2-3; no definite D call. This CDR3 region has 13 residues. From germline, CDR1 is SGHTA and CDR2 FQGNSA. Trimming left V 5 bases short and J 5 bases short, with 11 bases between. The CDR3: CASSPLSGDTQYF. Here the CDR3 DNA reads TGTGCCAGCAGCCCGTTATCGGGAGATACGCAGTATTTT. Full variable domain (outside the CDR3, taken from reference TRBV7-2 and TRBJ2-3): GAGVSQSPSNKVTEKGKDVELRCDPISGHTALYWYRQSLGQGLEFLIYFQGNSAPDKSGLPSDRFSAERTGGSVSTLTIQRTQQEDSAVYLCASSPLSGDTQYFGPGTRLTVL.

The chain combines TRBV11-3 with TRBJ2-6; D is unclear. V lost 0 bases to trimming and J lost 2 bases, with 14 bases between them. Germline lookup yields CDR1 SGHNT and CDR2 YENEEA. CDR3 length: 18 amino acids. CDR3 loop: CASSLDLIGLAGANVLTF. In DNA form, the CDR3 reads TGTGCCAGCAGCTTAGATCTTATCGGTCTGGCTGGGGCCAACGTCCTGACTTTC.

This chain uses TRBV7-6 with TRBJ2-3; TRBD2 aligns across 8 bases. The CDR3 consists of 15 residues. Germline V lookup: CDR1 SGHVS, CDR2 FNYEAQ. Unmatched junction bases numbered 8, after V lost 3 bases and J lost 6 bases. The CDR3 sequence is CASSLQPGGQDTQYF. The CDR3 bases are TGTGCCAGCAGCTTGCAGCCGGGGGGGCAGGATACGCAGTATTTT.

This chain links TRBV6-1 with TRBJ1-1, with a possible D match to TRBD1 (5 bases). Trimming pared 7 bases from V and 0 bases from J, leaving 9 bases between. The CDR3 sequence is 13 residues long. Germline CDR1 reads MNHNS; CDR2 reads SASEGT. The CDR3 DNA reads TGTGCCAGCAAGGGACGGCTGAACACTGAAGCTTTCTTT. Its protein product is CASKGRLNTEAFF.